These T cell receptor beta chains were read from a single sample in a study of shared clonotypes between healthy human individuals. Here immunoSEQ multiplex PCR was the method, and the copy in TCRdb shows in-frame clones only, minus some. Of just over 2,000,000 clones listed, about 94% are singletons. Sequencing was performed on naive CD8+ T cells sorted from blood. Receptors originate from a young man in good health. The CDR3 runs from the conserved cysteine through the conserved F or W. Fields, in order: D gene, clone size, V gene, J gene, CDR3 DNA, CDR3 protein. A D gene is named only where the DNA matches it firmly. A clone size is listed for some rows: how often the clone was seen (once, few, many), or a class if it is expanded.

D: TRBD1; size: -; V: TRBV27; J: TRBJ2-7; DNA: TGTGCCAGCAGTTTATCGGCCGGGACAGGGACAGGTGAGCAGTACTTC; CDR3: CASSLSAGTGTGEQYF
D: -; size: -; V: TRBV28; J: TRBJ1-2; DNA: TGTGCCAGCAGCCCACAGGGAGAAGGGGACTATGGCTACACCTTC; CDR3: CASSPQGEGDYGYTF
D: -; size: -; V: TRBV27; J: TRBJ1-1; DNA: TGTGCCAGCAGCCTGAGGGCAAACACTGAAGCTTTCTTT; CDR3: CASSLRANTEAFF
D: -; size: -; V: TRBV2; J: TRBJ2-1; DNA: TGTGCCAGCAGTGAAACCCAGGGACTCTACAATGAGCAGTTCTTC; CDR3: CASSETQGLYNEQFF
D: -; size: -; V: TRBV5-5; J: TRBJ2-7; DNA: TGTGCCAGCAGCTTGTCCAAGGACGGGTCCTACGAGCAGTACTTC; CDR3: CASSLSKDGSYEQYF
D: -; size: -; V: TRBV4-3; J: TRBJ2-7; DNA: TGCGCCAGCAGCCCCGGGAGCAGAAACGTCTACGAGCAGTACTTC; CDR3: CASSPGSRNVYEQYF
D: -; size: -; V: TRBV2; J: TRBJ2-3; DNA: TGTGCCAGCAGTGGAGGAATCACAGATACGCAGTATTTT; CDR3: CASSGGITDTQYF
D: -; size: -; V: TRBV7-9; J: TRBJ2-1; DNA: TGTGCCAGCAGCTTAGAGGCTAGCGTGGCCTACAATGAGCAGTTCTTC; CDR3: CASSLEASVAYNEQFF
D: TRBD1; size: -; V: TRBV10-3; J: TRBJ2-7; DNA: TGTGCCATCAGTGAGTCCTATACGGGACAGCCGAACTTC; CDR3: CAISESYTGQPNF
D: -; size: -; V: TRBV29-1; J: TRBJ2-3; DNA: TGCAGCGTTGATTTTGGGGGGATAGGCGATACGCAGTATTTT; CDR3: CSVDFGGIGDTQYF
D: -; size: -; V: TRBV29-1; J: TRBJ1-2; DNA: TGCAGCGTTGAAGAAGATTATGGCTACACCTTC; CDR3: CSVEEDYGYTF
D: -; size: -; V: TRBV5-6; J: TRBJ1-2; DNA: TGTGCCAGCACCTTTAAAGGAAGTGAAGGCTACACCTTC; CDR3: CASTFKGSEGYTF
D: TRBD1; size: -; V: TRBV19; J: TRBJ2-7; DNA: TGTGCCAGTAGTATGCCCGGGACAGGGGGGACCTACGAGCAGTACTTC; CDR3: CASSMPGTGGTYEQYF
D: TRBD2; size: -; V: TRBV10-3; J: TRBJ2-3; DNA: TGTGCCATCAATTCCCTAGCGGGAGAGAACACAGATACGCAGTATTTT; CDR3: CAINSLAGENTDTQYF
D: -; size: once; V: TRBV4-1; J: TRBJ1-2; DNA: TGCGCCAGCAGCCAAGATCCGGGACGTCCCTATGGCTACACCTTC; CDR3: CASSQDPGRPYGYTF
D: TRBD2; size: -; V: TRBV5-6; J: TRBJ2-7; DNA: TGTGCCAGCAGCTCTCCGTCGGGTAGCGGGAGCTACGAGCAGTACTTC; CDR3: CASSSPSGSGSYEQYF
D: -; size: -; V: TRBV6-5; J: TRBJ2-1; DNA: TGTGCCAGCAGTGCCTGGGCCGCCCCATCCAATGAGCAGTTCTTC; CDR3: CASSAWAAPSNEQFF
D: TRBD2; size: -; V: TRBV5-1; J: TRBJ2-3; DNA: TGCGCCAGCAGTCCGCTAGCGGGGACAGATACGCAGTATTTT; CDR3: CASSPLAGTDTQYF
D: -; size: -; V: TRBV7-9; J: TRBJ1-1; DNA: TGTGCCAGCAGCTCCGGTCGGGAGTACCACACTGAAGCTTTCTTT; CDR3: CASSSGREYHTEAFF
D: -; size: -; V: TRBV30; J: TRBJ1-1; DNA: TGTGCCTGGGGGCAGATAGACACTGAAGCTTTCTTT; CDR3: CAWGQIDTEAFF
D: -; size: -; V: TRBV5-1; J: TRBJ2-7; DNA: TGCGCCAGCAGCTTGGAGGTAGACCCGATTTACGAGCAGTACTTC; CDR3: CASSLEVDPIYEQYF
D: TRBD1; size: -; V: TRBV18; J: TRBJ2-7; DNA: TGTGCCAGCTCACCCCTGACAGGGCCTACCTACGAGCAGTACTTC; CDR3: CASSPLTGPTYEQYF
D: -; size: few; V: TRBV11-2; J: TRBJ2-7; DNA: TGTGCCAGCAGCTTAACCGCCTACGAGCAGTACTTC; CDR3: CASSLTAYEQYF
D: -; size: -; V: TRBV5-4; J: TRBJ1-3; DNA: TGTGCCAGCAGGAACACGGGGGCCCCTGGAAACACCATATATTTT; CDR3: CASRNTGAPGNTIYF
D: TRBD2; size: -; V: TRBV7-2; J: TRBJ2-2; DNA: TGTGCCAGCAGCCCGGGACTAGCGGGAGTTTACGCCGGGGAGCTGTTTTTT; CDR3: CASSPGLAGVYAGELFF
D: -; size: -; V: TRBV30; J: TRBJ1-1; DNA: TGTGCCTGGAGTGTAGGGATGGGGGATACTGAAGCTTTCTTT; CDR3: CAWSVGMGDTEAFF
D: TRBD1; size: -; V: TRBV30; J: TRBJ1-6; DNA: TGTGCCTGGAGTGTGGGGACAGGAGAAAATTCACCCCTCCACTTT; CDR3: CAWSVGTGENSPLHF
D: -; size: -; V: TRBV28; J: TRBJ2-3; DNA: TGTGCCAGCAGTTTATCGGGGATCAGCACAGATACGCAGTATTTT; CDR3: CASSLSGISTDTQYF
D: TRBD1; size: -; V: TRBV5-4; J: TRBJ2-5; DNA: TGTGCCAGCAGCTCTCTTATTACAGGGGTCCAAGAGACCCAGTACTTC; CDR3: CASSSLITGVQETQYF
D: -; size: -; V: TRBV4-1; J: TRBJ2-5; DNA: TGCGCCAGCAGCCAACCTCAGCTCCAAGAGACCCAGTACTTC; CDR3: CASSQPQLQETQYF